These 7 T cell receptor beta chains were sequenced from one sample in a study of blood T cell repertoires in COVID-19. Profiled with immunoSEQ multiplex PCR; TCRdb holds only in-frame clones, not every one. The data show 250,000 to 300,000 clones, 70% to 90% seen once. What was sequenced was peripheral blood. The receptors here all came from a man aged 50 or older with active or convalescent COVID-19.

This sequence joins TRBV7-6 and TRBJ2-1; a possible D gene is TRBD2 (5 bases). Trimming stripped 6 bases from V and 8 bases from J, with 11 bases between. Germline assignment: CDR1 SGHVS and CDR2 FNYEAQ. CDR3 length equals 12 residues. CDR3: CASSRGWDEQFF. As DNA, the CDR3 is TGTGCCAGCAGTCGAGGGTGGGATGAGCAGTTCTTC.

The genes are TRBV6-2 or TRBV6-3 and TRBJ2-7; D unresolved. Germline CDR1 is MNHEY and CDR2 is SVGEGT. Trimming took 5 bases from V and 0 from J, leaving 11 bases between them. This CDR3 region has 14 residues. CDR3 protein: CASSAPGFSYEQYF. CDR3 coding DNA: TGTGCCAGCAGTGCTCCAGGTTTCTCCTACGAGCAGTACTTC.

V gene TRBV7-9 combines with J gene TRBJ2-5, with a tentative D call TRBD2 (6 bases). V dropped 8 bases and J dropped 5 bases, with 21 bases sitting between them. Germline V gives CDR1 SEHNR, CDR2 FQNEAQ (reference sequence). The CDR3 contains 15 residues. Here the CDR3 DNA reads TGTGCCAGCTCCCTTGGGGGTTCCGGGAGTGAGACCCAGTACTTC. It is translated as CASSLGGSGSETQYF.

This clone was detected a few times. This chain connects TRBV29-1 to TRBJ1-2; D may be TRBD1 (5 bases). This CDR3 spans 11 amino acids. CDR1 and CDR2 from the germline V gene are SQVTM and ANQGSEA. Trimming took off 6 bases at V and 8 bases at J, with 13 bases between the two ends. The CDR3, as DNA: TGCAGCGTGGCGGGACTAGGAGGCTACACCTTC. It encodes CSVAGLGGYTF.

The chain combines TRBV7-2 with TRBJ2-1, with a tentative D call TRBD1 (7 bases). V gave up 8 bases and J gave up 3 bases, with 11 bases separating them. The CDR3 is made up of 13 amino acids. Germline values: CDR1 SGHTA, CDR2 FQGNSA. CDR3 protein: CASAGQRYNEQFF. As DNA, the CDR3 is TGTGCCAGCGCGGGACAGCGCTACAATGAGCAGTTCTTC.

The chain combines TRBV5-5 with TRBJ1-1; no definite D call. V lost 0 bases, J lost 1 base, and 10 bases lay in between. Germline V lookup: CDR1 SGHKS, CDR2 YYEKEE (reference sequence). The CDR3 has 15 amino acids. Written as DNA, the CDR3 is TGTGCCAGCAGCTTGGCGGGATCGTGGAACACTGAAGCTTTCTTT. This codes for CASSLAGSWNTEAFF. The complete variable domain, with remaining parts taken from reference TRBV5-5 and TRBJ1-1, reads DAGVTQSPTHLIKTRGQQVTLRCSPISGHKSVSWYQQVLGQGPQFIFQYYEKEERGRGNFPDRFSARQFPNYSSELNVNALLLGDSALYLCASSLAGSWNTEAFFGQGTRLTVV.

Only a few counts were recorded for this clone. V is TRBV6-5 and J is TRBJ1-5; D is unclear. The germline V and J ends were trimmed by 5 bases and 5 bases, with 10 bases remaining between them. Germline lookup yields CDR1 MNHEY and CDR2 SVGAGI. The CDR3 length is 13 residues. The CDR3 coding sequence is TGTGCCAGCAGTATGGCATATGATCAGCCCCAGCATTTT. Amino acid sequence: CASSMAYDQPQHF.